The present TCR beta chain was sequenced within a study of blood T cell repertoires in COVID-19. Study-wide background: Sample material is recorded as cDNA or gDNA derived from T cells, B-cell-depleted T cells, or PBMCs.

Clones were read by immunoSEQ multiplex PCR, and TCRdb kept only the in-frame ones, dropping some. The data contain about 160,000 clones, roughly 93% of them singletons. This CDR3 spans 16 amino acids. Looked up from germline, CDR1 is LGHDT and CDR2 is YNNKEL (reference sequence). The V end lost 2 bases, the J end lost 0 bases, and 11 bases lay between the germline ends. The sequence was collected from a man between 18 and 35 years old with acute or convalescent COVID-19. The sample consisted of peripheral blood. The chain is built from TRBV3-1 (or the pseudogene TRBV3-2) and TRBJ1-3, with unresolved D. Here the CDR3 DNA reads TGTGCCAGCAGCCAATCTAGCTTCCTCTCTGGAAACACCATATATTTT. Translation: CASSQSSFLSGNTIYF.